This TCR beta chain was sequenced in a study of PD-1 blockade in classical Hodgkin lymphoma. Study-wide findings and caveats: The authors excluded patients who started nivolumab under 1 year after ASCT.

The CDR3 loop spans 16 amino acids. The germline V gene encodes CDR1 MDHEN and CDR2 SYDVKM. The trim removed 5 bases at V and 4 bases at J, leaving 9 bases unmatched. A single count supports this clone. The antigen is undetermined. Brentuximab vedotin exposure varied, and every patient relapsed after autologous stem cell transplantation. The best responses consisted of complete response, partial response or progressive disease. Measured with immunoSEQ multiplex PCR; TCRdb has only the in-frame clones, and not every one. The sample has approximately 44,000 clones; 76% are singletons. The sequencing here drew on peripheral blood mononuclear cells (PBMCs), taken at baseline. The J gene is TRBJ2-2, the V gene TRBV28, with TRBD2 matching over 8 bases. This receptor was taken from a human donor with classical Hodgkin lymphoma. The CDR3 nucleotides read TGTGCCAGCAGTCACGTGGCGGGAGGTATCACCGGGGAGCTGTTTTTT. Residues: CASSHVAGGITGELFF. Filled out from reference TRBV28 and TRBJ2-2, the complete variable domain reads DVKVTQSSRYLVKRTGEKVFLECVQDMDHENMFWYRQDPGLGLRLIYFSYDVKMKEKGDIPEGYSVSREKKERFSLILESASTNQTSMYLCASSHVAGGITGELFFGEGSRLTVL.